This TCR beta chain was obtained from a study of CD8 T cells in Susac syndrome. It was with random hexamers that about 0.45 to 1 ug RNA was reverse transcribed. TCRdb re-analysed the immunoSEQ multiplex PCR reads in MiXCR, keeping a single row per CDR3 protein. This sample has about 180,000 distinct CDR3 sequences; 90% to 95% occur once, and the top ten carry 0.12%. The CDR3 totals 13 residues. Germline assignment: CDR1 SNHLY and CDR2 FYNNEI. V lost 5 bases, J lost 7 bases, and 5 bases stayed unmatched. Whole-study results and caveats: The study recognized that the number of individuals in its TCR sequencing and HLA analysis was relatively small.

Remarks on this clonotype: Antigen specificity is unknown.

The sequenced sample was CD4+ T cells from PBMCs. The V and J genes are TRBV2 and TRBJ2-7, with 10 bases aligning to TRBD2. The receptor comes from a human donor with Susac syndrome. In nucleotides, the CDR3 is TGTGCCAGCAGTAGCGGGGGGGCTCGAGAGCAGTACTTC. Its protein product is CASSSGGAREQYF.